This is a list of T cell receptor beta chains from one sample in a study of shared clonotypes between healthy human individuals. Produced via immunoSEQ multiplex PCR; TCRdb's table is partial and in-frame only. The sample lists about 1.1 million clones, about 72% occurring once. The specimen was memory CD4+ T cells from PBMCs. These receptors came from a man aged 18-30 years in good health. Some clones in this sample may be carry-over from other donors' samples. The CDR3 runs from the conserved cysteine through the conserved F or W. Each record gives: D gene, J gene, clone size, V gene, CDR3 DNA, CDR3 protein. A D gene is named only where the DNA matches it firmly. Not every row has a clone size; where given, it reads once, few, many or a size class.

NA | TRBJ2-7 | NA | TRBV7-2 | TGTGCCAGCAGCGTATCCTACGAGCAGTACTTC | CASSVSYEQYF
TRBD2 | TRBJ2-3 | NA | TRBV11-2 | TGTGCCAGCAGCTTAGTAGCGGGACTAGATACGCAGTATTTT | CASSLVAGLDTQYF
TRBD1 | TRBJ1-2 | NA | TRBV28 | TGTGCCAGCAGTTTAGGGCAGGGGGCAGGAGGCTATGGCTACACCTTC | CASSLGQGAGGYGYTF
NA | TRBJ2-7 | NA | TRBV13 | TGTGCCAGCAGCTTAGCGCGGGAAATCTACGAGCAGTACTTC | CASSLAREIYEQYF
NA | TRBJ2-1 | NA | TRBV28 | TGTGCCAGCAGTTTATTTCGGCGGCCGAGCTCCTACAATGAGCAGTTCTTC | CASSLFRRPSSYNEQFF
NA | TRBJ2-7 | NA | TRBV5-1 | TGCGCCAGCAGCTGGGTAGGGACGCCTTCCTACGAGCAGTACTTC | CASSWVGTPSYEQYF
NA | TRBJ1-3 | NA | TRBV30 | TGTGCCTGGAAGTTAAGCTCTGGAAACACCATATATTTT | CAWKLSSGNTIYF
TRBD2 | TRBJ2-2 | NA | TRBV6-1 | TGTGCCAGCAGTGAGCGCGGGAGGGCCAACGGGGAGCTGTTTTTT | CASSERGRANGELFF
TRBD1 | TRBJ2-2 | NA | TRBV5-1 | TGCGCCAGCAGCTCACTTCCCCAGGGGGCTCCTCAGGCGAACACCGGGGAGCTGTTTTTT | CASSSLPQGAPQANTGELFF
NA | TRBJ2-2 | NA | TRBV11-2 | TGTGCCAGCAGCTTAGTGGCAGTCGGCGGGGAGCTGTTTTTT | CASSLVAVGGELFF
NA | TRBJ2-5 | NA | TRBV18 | TGTGCCAGCTCACCAGAACAGGGTCGGACCCAGTACTTC | CASSPEQGRTQYF
NA | TRBJ2-3 | few | TRBV27 | TGTGCCAGCAGTTTATACGGGAGGACAGGGACAGATACGCAGTATTTT | CASSLYGRTGTDTQYF
NA | TRBJ2-6 | NA | TRBV7-3 | TGTGCCAGCAGCTTAGGGTCTGGGGCCAACGTCCTGACTTTC | CASSLGSGANVLTF
TRBD1 | TRBJ2-7 | once | TRBV15 | TGTGCCACCAGCAGAGATTCAGGGGGCTACGAGCAGTACTTC | CATSRDSGGYEQYF
TRBD1 | TRBJ1-5 | once | TRBV7-2 | TGTGCCAGCAGCTTAAGGACAGGGCAAGGTCAGCCCCAGCATTTT | CASSLRTGQGQPQHF
NA | TRBJ1-4 | NA | TRBV7-9 | TGTGCCAGCAGCTTAGGACAGACAGTGAATAATGAAAAACTGTTTTTT | CASSLGQTVNNEKLFF
TRBD1 | TRBJ1-2 | NA | TRBV5-4 | TGTGCCAGCAGCGAGGGACAGGGTCGAAGTTGGTATGGCTACACCTTC | CASSEGQGRSWYGYTF
TRBD2 | TRBJ2-3 | once | TRBV5-4 | TGTGCCAGCAGCGCGACTAGCGGGCGGGCCCTCCGCACAGATACGCAGTATTTT | CASSATSGRALRTDTQYF
NA | TRBJ1-2 | NA | TRBV7-3 | TGTGCCAGCAGCATAGGCGGGTTAGCTAACTATGGCTACACCTTC | CASSIGGLANYGYTF
NA | TRBJ1-5 | NA | TRBV9 | TGTGCCAGCAGCTCCGGTCTTTTCAATCAGCCCCAGCATTTT | CASSSGLFNQPQHF